Here is one T cell receptor (beta chain) with its context. Time point of the sample: healthy volunteer bleed at 6 weeks. Total RNA was extracted from unfractionated whole blood. This entry is derived from a study of human T cells and chemical hapten exposure. Via MiXCR, TCRdb re-called the RACE reads, giving one row per CDR3 protein. Of 75,000 to 80,000 distinct CDR3 sequences listed, approximately 8.1% are singletons. V shed 4 bases, J shed 4 bases, and the junction held 10 bases outside the gene matches. Germline-derived CDR1 and CDR2 are MNHEY and SVGEGT. CDR3 length equals 16 residues. The chain combines TRBV6-2 or TRBV6-3 with TRBJ2-7, with TRBD1 identical over 10 bases. Input material: whole blood. The receptor was derived from a female donor in good health. Some clones in this sample may be carry-over from other donors' samples. Here the CDR3 reads CASSSLPGQGRYEQYF. The CDR3 DNA follows: TGTGCCAGCAGTTCCCTCCCGGGACAGGGGAGATACGAGCAGTACTTC.